Included here is one T cell receptor beta chain sequence, with context. Its antigen remains unidentified. The CDR3 covers 13 residues. The junction had 8 bases not matched to a gene; V was cut back by 6 bases and J by 4 bases. Germline values: CDR1 SQVTM, CDR2 ANQGSEA. This sample stems from a study of radiation and T cells in renal cell carcinoma. Assay used: immunoSEQ multiplex PCR; TCRdb lists only in-frame clones, some missing. The data contain about 130,000 clones, 88% of them singletons. The time point: blood 2 weeks post-SBRT. Noted treatment: 15 Gy SBRT to primary tumor, nephrectomy 4 weeks later. Study-wide results and limits: Top tumor clonotypes rose in blood 2 weeks post-radiation, then contracted.

Material: blood, obtained from a patient whose treatment included radiotherapy and nephrectomy. The chain couples TRBV29-1 to TRBJ1-1; 7 bases line up with TRBD1. This TCR came from a woman in her seventies with renal cell carcinoma. CDR3 sequence (DNA): TGCAGCGTAGCCTCAAGACAGGGCACTGAAGCTTTCTTT. Translation gives CSVASRQGTEAFF. Full variable domain (missing parts from reference TRBV29-1 and TRBJ1-1): SAVISQKPSRDICQRGTSLTIQCQVDSQVTMMFWYRQQPGQSLTLIATANQGSEATYESGFVIDKFPISRPNLTFSTLTVSNMSPEDSSIYLCSVASRQGTEAFFGQGTRLTVV.